The present TCR beta chain was sequenced within a study of T cells in Graves' hyperthyroidism and ophthalmopathy. No progression to ophthalmopathy during 18 months of follow-up defined stable disease. The diagnostic basis comprised clinical symptoms, serum thyroxine and TRAb, thyroid ultrasound and orbital computed tomography. The authors obtained PBMCs from more than 9.5 ml of fresh peripheral blood. This clonotype was seen ten or more times. Germline loops: CDR1 MNHEY, CDR2 SMNVEV (reference sequence). The CDR3 consists of 15 residues. The ends were cut back, 6 bases at V and 7 bases at J, with 22 bases in the middle. Amplified TCR beta CDR3 regions came from RNA transcripts. With the HTBI primer set, the TCR CDR3 went through a first round of RT-PCR. TCRdb re-derived calls from the multiplex PCR reads in MiXCR, one entry per CDR3 protein. The sample has about 550,000 distinct CDR3 sequences; 20% are singletons.

The sample comprised blood. The source of this sequence is a man aged 18 to 35 with Graves' hyperthyroidism. This chain links TRBV27 with TRBJ2-7; the D call may be TRBD1 or TRBD2 (6 bases each). For the CDR3, the DNA is TGTGCCAGCAGCGGGGACGGGGGCTCAATGGGAGAGCAGTACTTC. This sequence encodes CASSGDGGSMGEQYF.